This passage covers 5 T cell receptor beta chains from one sample sequenced in a study of blood T cell repertoires in COVID-19. The table came from immunoSEQ multiplex PCR; TCRdb's copy has only in-frame clones and leaves some out. Of 150,000 to 200,000 clones in the sample, roughly four fifths were seen once. Sequenced material: PBMCs or T cells enriched from blood (not recorded which). These receptors all stem from a man aged 45-60 years who had recovered from COVID-19.

This chain uses TRBV18 with TRBJ1-3; TRBD1 might be the D (6 bases). Germline V gene lookup returns CDR1 KGHSH and CDR2 LQKENI. This CDR3 comprises 16 residues. Trimming stripped 0 bases from V and 8 bases from J, with 17 bases between. CDR3 nucleotides: TGTGCCAGCTCACCACCAAGGAGACAGGCGCGGGACACCATATATTTT. Its translation: CASSPPRRQARDTIYF.

The rearrangement uses TRBV7-9 and TRBJ2-7; 11 bases agree with TRBD1. Germline lookup yields CDR1 SEHNR and CDR2 FQNEAQ (reference sequence). J was trimmed by 5 bases and V by 5 bases; bases with no gene match: 11. This CDR3 comprises 16 residues. CDR3 protein: CASSPPRGQGANEQYF. Here the CDR3 DNA reads TGTGCCAGCAGCCCACCCCGTGGACAGGGGGCTAACGAGCAGTACTTC.

The rearrangement links TRBV28 to TRBJ2-7; TRBD2 agrees at 14 bases. Germline loops: CDR1 MDHEN, CDR2 SYDVKM. The J segment lost 7 bases and the V segment lost 6 bases, leaving 11 bases of the junction unmatched. There are 16 residues in the CDR3. CDR3 nucleotide sequence: TGTGCCAGCAGCCGATTAGGCGGGACTAGCGGGAGTGAGCAGTACTTC. Its protein is CASSRLGGTSGSEQYF.

The rearrangement uses TRBV28 and TRBJ1-5; 8 nucleotides agree with TRBD1. V shed 3 bases and J 2 bases; nucleotides not matched to a gene: 9. The germline gives CDR1 MDHEN, CDR2 SYDVKM. The CDR3 covers 17 residues. Written as DNA, the CDR3 is TGTGCCAGCAGTTTCGGTCCAGGCAGGGGGCGCAATCAGCCCCAGCATTTT. It translates to CASSFGPGRGRNQPQHF.

The chain uses TRBV28 and TRBJ2-1; 8 nucleotides line up with TRBD1. J lost 4 bases, V lost 7 bases, and 9 bases had no gene match. Germline CDR1 and CDR2: MDHEN and SYDVKM. This CDR3 spans 15 amino acids. The CDR3 bases are TGTGCCAGCACTAGAACAGGGGGTAGATACAATGAGCAGTTCTTC. This encodes CASTRTGGRYNEQFF.